This TCR beta chain was documented in a study of T-cell reconstitution after alpha-beta-depleted transplantation in children. V dropped 6 bases and J dropped 3; count of bases not matched to a gene: 8. This CDR3 region has 15 residues. Per germline, CDR1 MDHEN and CDR2 SYDVKM. Unique molecular identifiers were built into the TCRbeta library. TCRdb passed the PCR reads through MiXCR, listing each CDR3 protein once. The data hold almost 250,000 distinct CDR3 sequences, with roughly a quarter observed a single time. Study results and caveats: Among T cells one year after transplant, newly produced cells accounted for most counts and diversity. In patients about two months after transplant, alpha-beta T cells reportedly arose from several hundred expanded graft clones. Surviving recipient T cells and thymic progenitors produced the high day-60 TCRbeta diversity seen in some patients.

A note on this clonotype: What it binds is not known.

The chain links TRBV28 to TRBJ2-1; 7 bases agree with TRBD2. Source: PBMCs, taken before TCRalphabeta/CD19-depleted stem cell transplant. This receptor was obtained from a girl aged 2 to 10 with Fanconi anemia, due to receive a stem cell transplant. For the CDR3, the DNA is TGTGCCAGCAGGATTACTAGCGAGTACTACAATGAGCAGTTCTTC. Its translation is CASRITSEYYNEQFF.